This T cell receptor (beta chain) is from a study of blood T cell repertoires in COVID-19. Study at large: Sites across the United States, Italy and Spain contributed samples from acute and convalescent COVID-19. T cells, B-cell-depleted T cells, or PBMCs supplied cDNA or gDNA.

Original processing notes: Amplified reference gene primers provided the basis for estimating nucleated cell counts. Assay used: immunoSEQ multiplex PCR; TCRdb lists only in-frame clones, some missing. V, J and clone size were drawn from that table, and D and trimming were deduced from the DNA. The sample lists under 60,000 clones; roughly 89% were seen once. This receptor was identified in a woman older than 75 with acute or convalescent COVID-19. The sequenced sample was peripheral blood.

In DNA form, the CDR3 reads TGTGCCAGCTCACCGGGGACAGCCTTAGCGGAGACCCAGTACTTC. It yields the protein CASSPGTALAETQYF. The chain carries TRBV18 and TRBJ2-5, with TRBD1 matching 7 bases. CDR1 and CDR2 from the germline V gene are KGHSH and LQKENI. The CDR3 sequence is 15 residues long. The V gene end was trimmed by 3 bases and the J gene end by 5 bases; junction bases not matched to a gene: 9.